This entry lists 11 T cell receptor beta chains sequenced from one sample in a study of CD8 T cells in ankylosing spondylitis. TCRdb called the 5' RACE reads again in MiXCR, with one record for every CDR3 protein. This sample has some 120,000 distinct CDR3 sequences, with approximately 14% found just once. Sequencing was performed on blood, either unsorted or a sorted T cell fraction (not recorded which). The receptor set was obtained from a female donor with ankylosing spondylitis or in good health (not recorded which).

This clonotype was counted ten times or more. This sequence joins TRBV5-1 and TRBJ1-2; D gene unclear. Germline-derived CDR1 and CDR2 are SGHRS and YFSETQ. This CDR3 has 12 amino acids. V lost 0 bases, J lost 4 bases, and 4 bases lay in between. The CDR3 is CASSLGSYGYTF. The CDR3 bases are TGCGCCAGCAGCTTGGGATCCTATGGCTACACCTTC.

This clonotype was found many times. The rearrangement links TRBV9 to TRBJ1-2; 9 bases line up with TRBD1. Looked up from germline, CDR1 is SGDLS and CDR2 is YYNGEE. V lost 2 bases and J lost 4; bases outside the gene matches: 6. This CDR3 comprises 15 residues. The CDR3 DNA follows: TGTGCCAGCAGCGTGACAGGGGGGAACCTCTATGGCTACACCTTC. It specifies CASSVTGGNLYGYTF.

This sequence joins TRBV18 and TRBJ1-6; D is perhaps TRBD1 (5 bases). The V gene's germline CDR1 is KGHSH and CDR2 LQKENI. V was cut by 8 bases and J by 7 bases, with 12 bases left in between. The CDR3 spans 13 residues. As DNA, the CDR3 is TGTGCCAGCACCAGGGCGCAAAATTCACCCCTCCACTTT. Amino acids: CASTRAQNSPLHF. Together with reference TRBV18 and TRBJ1-6, the CDR3 gives the full variable domain: NAGVMQNPRHLVRRRGQEARLRCSPMKGHSHVYWYRQLPEEGLKFMVYLQKENIIDESGMPKERFSAEFPKEGPSILRIQQVVRGDSAAYFCASTRAQNSPLHFGNGTRLTVT.

The gene calls are TRBV7-9 and TRBJ1-2, with 7 bases identical to TRBD1. Germline-derived CDR1 and CDR2 are SEHNR and FQNEAQ (reference sequence). CDR3 length equals 16 residues. With V trimmed by 5 bases and J by 0 bases, 9 bases remained unmatched. Here the CDR3 DNA reads TGTGCCAGCAGCCGGACAGGTCGGGGAGCTAACTATGGCTACACCTTC. The encoded protein is CASSRTGRGANYGYTF.

This clonotype was seen only a few times. The V gene is TRBV6-2 or TRBV6-3, the J gene TRBJ2-1; D is ambiguous. Germline values: CDR1 MNHEY, CDR2 SVGEGT. The CDR3 consists of 12 residues. V was pared by 6 bases and J by 7 bases, with 10 bases between. The CDR3 DNA is TGTGCCAGCAGACTTACAAGTAATGAGCAGTTCTTC. Translating gives CASRLTSNEQFF.

The CDR3 nucleotides read TGTGCCAGCAGCCAATCACTAGCGGGGGGCTCCTACAATGAGCAGTTCTTC. It specifies CASSQSLAGGSYNEQFF. The rearrangement uses TRBV7-6 and TRBJ2-1; 12 bases fit TRBD2. The germline gives CDR1 SGHVS, CDR2 FNYEAQ. The V and J ends lost 5 bases and 0 bases, in that order; junction bases with no gene match: 5. The CDR3 length is 17 residues.

This clonotype showed up just once. It may be a read error: a sequence one base away is much more abundant. The CDR3 DNA reads as TGCAGTGCTAGGAGGCCTAGCGAGAGTATTGAGCAGTTCTTC. Amino acids: CSARRPSESIEQFF. J is TRBJ2-1 and V is TRBV20-1; D might be TRBD2 (6 bases). The CDR3 extends over 14 amino acids. Germline CDR1 reads DFQATT; CDR2 reads SNEGSKA (reference sequence). Trimming pared 3 bases from V and 9 bases from J, leaving 18 bases between.

A note on this clonotype: The junction departs from the called germline gene at one end, perhaps through a read error. This chain connects TRBV2 to TRBJ1-1; D is possibly TRBD1 (5 bases). The germline gives CDR1 SNHLY, CDR2 FYNNEI. The CDR3 consists of 15 residues. CDR3 sequence (DNA): TGTGCCAGCCTTGCGCAGCCGGGGCCGAACGCTGAAGCTTTCTTT. Protein product: CASLAQPGPNAEAFF.

This clonotype was seen more than once but under ten times. This chain connects TRBV19 to TRBJ2-1; 7 bases fit TRBD2. Germline trimming cut 5 bases from V and 10 bases from J; bases unmatched to any gene: 17. Germline-derived CDR1 and CDR2 are LNHDA and SQIVND (reference sequence). The CDR3 spans 16 residues. For the CDR3, the DNA is TGTGCCAGTAGTCCCCGGTTGGCGGGGGATTCCAAGGAGCAGTTCTTC. Its translation: CASSPRLAGDSKEQFF.

This chain connects TRBV11-2 to TRBJ2-7; D is perhaps TRBD2 (6 bases). CDR1 and CDR2 from the germline V gene are SGHAT and FQNNGV. Trimming pared 2 bases from V and 9 bases from J, leaving 20 bases between. The CDR3 length is 15 residues. The CDR3: CASSLRAAGKVGQYF. CDR3 bases: TGTGCCAGCAGCTTAAGAGCCGCGGGAAAGGTTGGGCAGTACTTC.

This clonotype was counted between two and nine times. The chain recombines TRBV6-1 with TRBJ1-1; the D is unclear. Germline V gene sequence: CDR1 MNHNS, CDR2 SASEGT. CDR3 size: 13 residues. The V end was cut by 9 bases, the J end by 1 base, with 12 bases between. The CDR3 reads CASAQEPNTEAFF. The CDR3, as DNA: TGTGCCAGTGCCCAGGAGCCGAACACTGAAGCTTTCTTT.